A single sample gave rise to the 15 T cell receptor beta chains below, sequenced in a study of T cells in localized non-small cell lung cancer (TCRdb year 2020). The library was obtained by the immunoSEQ multiplex PCR assay. TCRdb re-hosts the immuneACCESS table, in-frame sequences only. Its copies lack some clones; in the studies checked, an unresolved V gene accounts for under half of them, and the cause for the rest is not known. The sample yields over 15,000 clones; 85% to 90% were counted once. Under 4.5% of the sample comes from the top ten. The sample here was peripheral blood, taken before any cancer treatment. Source of these receptors: a male donor aged 60 or older with stage II squamous cell lung carcinoma.

The chain employs TRBV6-1 and TRBJ2-2, with D possibly TRBD1 on 5 matching bases. Looked up from germline, CDR1 is MNHNS and CDR2 is SASEGT. This CDR3 has 16 residues. The V end was cut by 3 bases, the J end by 3 bases, with 14 bases between. The CDR3 here is CASSDSRTRYTGELFF. CDR3 in DNA: TGTGCCAGCAGTGATTCTCGGACACGATACACCGGGGAGCTGTTTTTT.

The chain links TRBV27 to TRBJ2-7, with 12 positions matching TRBD2. Trimming took 5 bases from V and 7 from J; bases not matched to a gene: 6. Germline lookup yields CDR1 MNHEY and CDR2 SMNVEV (reference sequence). This CDR3 has 14 amino acids. The chain's CDR3 is CASSLTSGRFEQYF. The DNA of the CDR3 is TGTGCCAGCAGTCTGACTAGCGGGAGATTTGAGCAGTACTTC.

This chain connects TRBV6-5 to TRBJ2-7, with D possibly being TRBD1 (6 bases). The V gene's germline CDR1 is MNHEY and CDR2 SVGAGI. This CDR3 has 14 amino acids. V was shortened by 4 bases and J by 7 bases, with 17 bases between the two germline ends. CDR3: CASSLWGPEGEQYF. For the CDR3, the DNA is TGTGCCAGCAGTTTGTGGGGGCCTGAAGGGGAGCAGTACTTC.

By share of the sample, this clone is medium-sized. V usage is TRBV27 and J usage is TRBJ2-7, with TRBD1 matching 10 bases. The CDR3 totals 17 residues. Germline values: CDR1 MNHEY, CDR2 SMNVEV (reference sequence). V lost 0 bases to trimming and J lost 6 bases; unmatched junction nucleotides: 11. CDR3 in amino acids: CASSLSPPGQGRSEQYF. The CDR3 DNA reads as TGTGCCAGCAGTTTATCCCCACCGGGACAGGGGAGGTCCGAGCAGTACTTC.

The chain is built from TRBV5-1 and TRBJ2-7, with 7 positions matching TRBD1. CDR1 is SGHRS and CDR2 is YFSETQ in the germline V gene. Trimming took 5 bases from V and 0 from J; bases not matched to a gene: 5. The CDR3 sequence is 14 residues long. CDR3 DNA: TGCGCCAGCAGACGACAGGGAGCCTCCTACGAGCAGTACTTC. This translates into CASRRQGASYEQYF.

This rearrangement joins TRBV6-1 to TRBJ1-1, with D maybe TRBD1 (6 bases). Germline CDR1 reads MNHNS; CDR2 reads SASEGT. Deletions cut 4 bases from V and 3 bases from J, with 21 bases between. The CDR3 consists of 17 residues. As DNA, the CDR3 is TGTGCCAGCAGTGTGCCGGTTGCGGGGGCTGGGGACACTGAAGCTTTCTTT. Translated, it gives CASSVPVAGAGDTEAFF.

The V gene is TRBV7-9, the J gene TRBJ1-4, with no clear D. The V gene lost 1 base and the J gene lost 5 bases, with 8 bases spanning the gap. The CDR3 contains 14 residues. Germline loops: CDR1 SEHNR, CDR2 FQNEAQ (reference sequence). The CDR3 protein is CASSLGVVNEKLFF. In DNA, the CDR3 is TGTGCCAGCAGCTTAGGAGTCGTGAATGAAAAACTGTTTTTT.

This sequence joins TRBV2 and TRBJ2-7; TRBD2 matches at 11 bases. This CDR3 region has 11 residues. CDR1 is SNHLY, CDR2 FYNNEI, per germline. V was clipped by 8 bases and J by 12 bases; unmatched bases: 6. The CDR3, as DNA: TGTGCCAGCGGTAGCGGGAGGGATGTGTACTTC. This encodes CASGSGRDVYF.

V gene TRBV28 combines with J gene TRBJ2-7; the match to TRBD2 covers 12 bases. The germline V gene encodes CDR1 MDHEN and CDR2 SYDVKM. J gave up 4 bases and V 5 bases, and 6 bases lay outside the gene matches. This CDR3 has 15 amino acids. CDR3 residues: CASSGLAGKFYEQYF. The CDR3 region has the DNA TGTGCCAGCAGTGGACTAGCGGGGAAGTTTTACGAGCAGTACTTC.

Concerning this clone itself: The junction does not match germline at one end; this may be a read error. This chain links TRBV7-9 with TRBJ2-7; TRBD1 agrees at 9 bases. From germline, CDR1 is SEHNR and CDR2 FQNEAQ (reference sequence). This CDR3 comprises 12 residues. CDR3 DNA sequence: TGTGCCAGCAGCTTAGACAGGGGGCGCAGAAACTTC. Its translation: CASSLDRGRRNF.

This sequence joins TRBV5-1 and TRBJ2-7; TRBD2 matches 7 bases. CDR1 and CDR2 (germline): SGHRS, YFSETQ. V dropped 0 bases and J dropped 4; count of bases not matched to a gene: 10. The CDR3 is 16 amino acids. The CDR3 DNA is TGCGCCAGCAGCTTGGCCGCGGGCGGGACTACTTACGAGCAGTACTTC. Amino acid sequence: CASSLAAGGTTYEQYF.

This chain links TRBV18 with TRBJ2-3, with D maybe TRBD2 (6 bases). The CDR3 is 17 residues long. The V gene's germline CDR1 is KGHSH and CDR2 LQKENI. V gave up 6 bases and J gave up 0 bases, with 19 bases separating them. The CDR3 sequence is CASSGGTEQTSTDTQYF. CDR3 DNA sequence: TGTGCCAGCTCTGGGGGGACCGAGCAGACTAGCACAGATACGCAGTATTTT.

This clone was picked up one time. The chain recombines TRBV5-6 with TRBJ2-5; TRBD1 is a possible D gene (6 bases). The germline V gene encodes CDR1 SGHDT and CDR2 YYEEEE. V was clipped by 0 bases and J by 6 bases, with 15 bases between them. This CDR3 has 15 residues. The chain's CDR3 is CASSLAPAGVKTQYF. For the CDR3, the DNA is TGTGCCAGCAGCTTGGCTCCAGCAGGGGTAAAGACCCAGTACTTC.

The chain joins TRBV19 to TRBJ2-1; D unresolved. Germline V gene data show CDR1 as LNHDA and CDR2 as SQIVND (reference sequence). The CDR3 sequence is 16 residues long. Trimming pared 6 bases from V and 7 bases from J, leaving 22 bases between. CDR3 sequence reads: CASRSIGSRYGNEQFF. The CDR3 coding sequence is TGTGCCAGTAGAAGTATTGGTTCTCGATATGGGAATGAGCAGTTCTTC.

The chain carries TRBV10-3 and TRBJ2-3; no clear D. Per germline, CDR1 ENHRY and CDR2 SYGVKD. Trimming removed 4 bases at V and 0 bases at J, with 5 bases between. The CDR3 is 13 amino acids. CDR3 DNA sequence: TGTGCCATCAGTGCAGGCAGCACAGATACGCAGTATTTT. Its translation is CAISAGSTDTQYF.